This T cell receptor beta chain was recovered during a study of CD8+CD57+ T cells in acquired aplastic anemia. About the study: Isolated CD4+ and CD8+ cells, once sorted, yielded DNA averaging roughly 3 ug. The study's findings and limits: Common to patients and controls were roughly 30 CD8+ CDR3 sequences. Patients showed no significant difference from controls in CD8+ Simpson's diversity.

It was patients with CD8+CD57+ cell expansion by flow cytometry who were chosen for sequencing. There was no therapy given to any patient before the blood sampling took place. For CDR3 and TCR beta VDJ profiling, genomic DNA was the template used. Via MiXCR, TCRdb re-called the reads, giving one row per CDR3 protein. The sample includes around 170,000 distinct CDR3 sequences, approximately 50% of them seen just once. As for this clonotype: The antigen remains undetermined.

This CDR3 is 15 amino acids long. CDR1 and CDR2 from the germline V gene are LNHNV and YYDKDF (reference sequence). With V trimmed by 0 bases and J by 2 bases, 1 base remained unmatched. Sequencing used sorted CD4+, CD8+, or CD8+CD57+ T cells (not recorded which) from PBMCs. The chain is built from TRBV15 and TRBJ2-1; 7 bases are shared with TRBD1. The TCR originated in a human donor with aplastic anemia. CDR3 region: CATSRDTGAYNEQFF. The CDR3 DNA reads TGTGCCACCAGCAGAGACACAGGGGCCTACAATGAGCAGTTCTTC.